This note documents a single T cell receptor (beta chain) sequence. In the authors' methods: Amplification from reference gene primers served as the basis for estimated nucleated cell counts. Clones were sequenced by immunoSEQ multiplex PCR, and TCRdb holds only the in-frame ones, with some missing. V and J calls plus clone size are reproduced from that table; the DNA served to infer D and trimming. The sample yields more than 40,000 clones, roughly four fifths seen once. With 5 bases clipped from V and 5 bases from J, the junction kept 8 bases outside the gene matches. Germline V gives CDR1 MNHNY, CDR2 SVGAGI (reference sequence). The CDR3 totals 14 residues. These data belong to a study of blood T cell repertoires in COVID-19.

The sample consisted of peripheral blood. The chain joins TRBV6-6 to TRBJ1-1; 7 positions agree with TRBD1. The receptor's source is a human donor with acute or convalescent COVID-19. The donor label of this sample is uncertain. The CDR3 region is CASSLGQVGTEAFF. The CDR3 nucleotides are TGTGCCAGCAGTCTAGGACAGGTGGGAACTGAAGCTTTCTTT.